This T cell receptor beta chain appears in the sequencing data of a study of technical replicates of blood from a handful of donors. This table comes from immunoSEQ multiplex PCR, and its TCRdb copy is limited to in-frame clones, with some not included. The sample lists about 74,000 clones, 70% to 90% occurring once. This clone came up a few times. This CDR3 has 15 residues. The germline V gene has CDR1 LNHNV and CDR2 YYDKDF (reference sequence). Trimming removed 0 bases from V and 2 bases from J, with 8 bases in between. The gene calls are TRBV15 and TRBJ1-3; D is unclear. Sequencing was done on a sample of T cells isolated from PBMCs. The TCR was taken from a human donor in good health. The CDR3 reads CATSRDSSAGNTIYF. For the CDR3, the DNA is TGTGCCACCAGCAGAGATTCCAGCGCTGGAAACACCATATATTTT.